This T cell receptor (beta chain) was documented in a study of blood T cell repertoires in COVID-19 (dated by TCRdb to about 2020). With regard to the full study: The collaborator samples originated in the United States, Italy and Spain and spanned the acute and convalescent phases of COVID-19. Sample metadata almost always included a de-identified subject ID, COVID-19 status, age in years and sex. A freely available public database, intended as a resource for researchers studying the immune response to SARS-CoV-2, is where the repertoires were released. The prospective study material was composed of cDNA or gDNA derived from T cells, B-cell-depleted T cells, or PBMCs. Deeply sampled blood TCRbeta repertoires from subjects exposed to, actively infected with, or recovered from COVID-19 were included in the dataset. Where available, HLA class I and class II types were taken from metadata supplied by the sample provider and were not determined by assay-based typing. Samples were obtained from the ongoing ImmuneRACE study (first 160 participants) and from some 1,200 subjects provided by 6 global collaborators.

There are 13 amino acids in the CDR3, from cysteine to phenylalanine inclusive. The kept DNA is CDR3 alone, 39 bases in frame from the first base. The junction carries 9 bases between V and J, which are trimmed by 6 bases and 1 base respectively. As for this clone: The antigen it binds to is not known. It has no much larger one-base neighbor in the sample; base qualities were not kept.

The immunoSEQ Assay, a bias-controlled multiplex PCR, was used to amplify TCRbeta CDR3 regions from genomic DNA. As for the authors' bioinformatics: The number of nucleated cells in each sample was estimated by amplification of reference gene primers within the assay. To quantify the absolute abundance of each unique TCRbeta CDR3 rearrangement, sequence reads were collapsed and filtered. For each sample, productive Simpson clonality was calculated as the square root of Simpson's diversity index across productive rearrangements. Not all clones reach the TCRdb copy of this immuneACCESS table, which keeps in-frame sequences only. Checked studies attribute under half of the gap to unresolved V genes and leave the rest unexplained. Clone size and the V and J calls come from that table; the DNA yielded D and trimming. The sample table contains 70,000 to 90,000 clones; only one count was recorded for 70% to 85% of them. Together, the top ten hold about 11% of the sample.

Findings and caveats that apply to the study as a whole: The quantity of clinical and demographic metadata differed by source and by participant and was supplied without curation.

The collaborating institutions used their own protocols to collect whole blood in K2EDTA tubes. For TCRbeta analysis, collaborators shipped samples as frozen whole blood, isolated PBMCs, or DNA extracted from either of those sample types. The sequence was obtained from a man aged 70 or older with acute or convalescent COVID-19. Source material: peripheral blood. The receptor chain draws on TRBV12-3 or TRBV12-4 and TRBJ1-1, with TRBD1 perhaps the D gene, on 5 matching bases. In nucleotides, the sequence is TGTGCCAGCAGGCAACAGGCGAACACTGAAGCTTTCTTT. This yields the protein CASRQQANTEAFF.